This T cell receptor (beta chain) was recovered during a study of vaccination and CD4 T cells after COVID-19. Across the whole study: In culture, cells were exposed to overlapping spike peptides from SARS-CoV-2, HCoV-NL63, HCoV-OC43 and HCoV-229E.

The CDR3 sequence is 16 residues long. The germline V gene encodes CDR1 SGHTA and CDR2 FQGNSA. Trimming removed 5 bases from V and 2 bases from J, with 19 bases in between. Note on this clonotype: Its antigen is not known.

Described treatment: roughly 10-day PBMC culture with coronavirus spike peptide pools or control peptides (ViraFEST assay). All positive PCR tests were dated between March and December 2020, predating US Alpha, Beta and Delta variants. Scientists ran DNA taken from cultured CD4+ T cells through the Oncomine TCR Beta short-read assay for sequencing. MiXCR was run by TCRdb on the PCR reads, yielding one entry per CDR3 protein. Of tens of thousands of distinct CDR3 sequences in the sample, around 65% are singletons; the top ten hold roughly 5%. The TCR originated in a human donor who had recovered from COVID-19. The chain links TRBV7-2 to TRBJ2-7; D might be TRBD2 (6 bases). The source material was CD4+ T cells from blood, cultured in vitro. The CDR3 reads CASSPLGGGGAYEQYF. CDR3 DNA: TGTGCCAGCAGCCCACTCGGGGGTGGTGGGGCCTACGAGCAGTACTTC.